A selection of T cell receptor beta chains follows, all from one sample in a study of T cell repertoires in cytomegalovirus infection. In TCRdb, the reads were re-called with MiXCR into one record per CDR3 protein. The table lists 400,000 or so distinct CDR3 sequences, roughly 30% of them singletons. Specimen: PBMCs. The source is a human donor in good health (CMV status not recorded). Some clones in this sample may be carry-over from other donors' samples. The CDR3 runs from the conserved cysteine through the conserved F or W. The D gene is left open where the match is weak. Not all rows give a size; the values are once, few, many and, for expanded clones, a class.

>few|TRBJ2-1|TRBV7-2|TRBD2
CASSSQASGGYNEQFF
TGTGCCAGCAGCTCCCAAGCGAGCGGGGGTTACAATGAGCAGTTCTTC
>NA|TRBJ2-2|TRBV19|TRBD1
CASSDSQGANTGELFF
TGTGCCAGTAGTGATTCACAGGGGGCAAACACCGGGGAGCTGTTTTTT
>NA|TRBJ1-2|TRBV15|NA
CATSRDLLNYGYTF
TGTGCCACCAGCAGAGATCTACTTAACTATGGCTACACCTTC
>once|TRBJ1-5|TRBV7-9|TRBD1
CASSLAFGQGSHSNQHQHF
TGTGCCAGCAGCTTAGCGTTTGGACAGGGGAGCCATAGCAATCAGCACCAGCATTTT
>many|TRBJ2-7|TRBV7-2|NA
CASSLAGTKVDYEQYF
TGTGCCAGCAGCTTAGCTGGAACCAAAGTGGACTACGAGCAGTACTTC
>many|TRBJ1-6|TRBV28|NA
CASSAGGGRVYNSPLHF
TGTGCCAGCAGTGCGGGTGGGGGCAGGGTCTATAATTCACCCCTCCACTTT
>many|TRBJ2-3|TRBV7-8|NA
CASSPWGPATNTDTQYF
TGTGCCAGCAGCCCCTGGGGGCCCGCCACTAACACAGATACGCAGTATTTT
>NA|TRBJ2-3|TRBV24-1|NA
CATSDPRGPKTDTQYF
TGTGCCACCAGTGACCCCCGGGGCCCTAAGACAGATACGCAGTATTTT
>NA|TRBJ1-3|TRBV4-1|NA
CASSLSSGGPLDSGNTIYF
TGCGCCAGCAGCCTTTCCTCCGGGGGGCCCCTTGACTCTGGAAACACCATATATTTT
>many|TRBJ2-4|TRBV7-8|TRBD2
CASSLATQRDYARTKNIQYF
TGTGCCAGCAGCTTAGCCACTCAGAGGGACTACGCTCGTACCAAAAACATTCAGTACTTC
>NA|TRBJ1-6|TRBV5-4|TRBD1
CASRSPGGRTLHF
TGTGCCAGCAGGTCCCCAGGGGGCCGTACCCTCCACTTT
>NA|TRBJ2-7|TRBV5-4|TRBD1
CASSPTGGRTYEQYF
TGTGCCAGCAGCCCGACAGGGGGGCGGACGTACGAGCAGTACTTC
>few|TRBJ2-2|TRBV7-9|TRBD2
CASSTSSSGGVGAGELFF
TGTGCCAGCAGTACTTCTAGTAGCGGGGGCGTAGGAGCCGGGGAGCTGTTTTTT
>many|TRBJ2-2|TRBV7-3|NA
CASSPGSGNTGELFF
TGTGCCAGCAGCCCAGGATCAGGGAACACCGGGGAGCTGTTTTTT
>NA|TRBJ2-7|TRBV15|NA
CATSLRSGIGYEQYF
TGTGCCACCAGCCTGAGGTCAGGAATTGGGTACGAGCAGTACTTC
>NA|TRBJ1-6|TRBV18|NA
CASSQDSYNSPLHF
TGTGCCAGCTCCCAGGACAGCTATAATTCACCCCTCCACTTT
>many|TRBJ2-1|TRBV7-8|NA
CASTGDGNEQFF
TGTGCCAGCACCGGAGACGGGAATGAGCAGTTCTTC
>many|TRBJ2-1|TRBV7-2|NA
CASRDRGAGNNEQFF
TGTGCCAGCAGGGACCGGGGGGCGGGGAACAATGAGCAGTTCTTC
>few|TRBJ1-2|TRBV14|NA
CASSAPRGNYGYTF
TGTGCCAGCAGCGCCCCTCGGGGTAACTATGGCTACACCTTC
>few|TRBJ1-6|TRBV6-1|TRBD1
CASIRDRGDSPLHF
TGTGCCAGTATCCGGGACAGGGGTGATTCACCCCTCCACTTT
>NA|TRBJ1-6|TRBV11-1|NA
CAGSLSDGIRSPLHF
TGTGCCGGCAGCCTTTCGGACGGGATTCGTTCACCCCTCCACTTT
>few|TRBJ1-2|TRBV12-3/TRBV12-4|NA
CASSLVLGGGYTF
TGTGCCAGCAGTTTAGTTTTAGGAGGTGGCTACACCTTC
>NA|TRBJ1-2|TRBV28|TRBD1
CASRGTGESYVGYTF
TGTGCCAGCAGGGGGACAGGGGAATCCTATGTTGGCTACACCTTC
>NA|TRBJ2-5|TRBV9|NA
CASSQQRGREEETQYF
TGTGCCAGCAGCCAACAACGGGGCCGGGAAGAGGAGACCCAGTACTTC
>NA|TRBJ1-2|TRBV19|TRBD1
CATRPQGAPNGYTF
TGTGCCACAAGACCCCAGGGGGCGCCGAATGGCTACACCTTC
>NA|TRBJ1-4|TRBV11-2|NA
CASSSTPYTGEKLFF
TGTGCCAGCAGCTCCACACCTTATACAGGGGAAAAACTGTTTTTT
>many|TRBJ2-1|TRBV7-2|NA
CASSKNHLVTGTNEQFF
TGTGCCAGCAGCAAAAACCATCTGGTCACAGGAACGAATGAGCAGTTCTTC
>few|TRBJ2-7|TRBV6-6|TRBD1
CASRQPGQGYEQYF
TGTGCCAGCAGACAACCCGGACAGGGTTACGAGCAGTACTTC
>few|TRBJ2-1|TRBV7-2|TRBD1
CASSLGRTGWGKNEQFF
TGTGCCAGCAGCTTAGGGAGGACAGGGTGGGGGAAGAATGAGCAGTTCTTC
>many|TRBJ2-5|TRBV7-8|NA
CASRSVGGTQETQYF
TGTGCCAGCAGATCCGTGGGCGGGACCCAAGAGACCCAGTACTTC
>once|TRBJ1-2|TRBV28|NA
CASSSTSLYGYTF
TGTGCCAGCAGTTCGACATCTCTCTATGGCTACACCTTC
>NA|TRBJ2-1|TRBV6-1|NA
CASSERSGGSYNEQFF
TGTGCCAGCAGTGAACGGAGCGGTGGCTCCTACAATGAGCAGTTCTTC
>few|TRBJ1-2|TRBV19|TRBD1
CASKTDRVGGYTF
TGTGCCAGTAAAACGGACAGGGTGGGAGGCTACACCTTC
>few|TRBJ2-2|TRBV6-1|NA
CASSYGAGRRLGELFF
TGTGCCAGCAGTTATGGGGCAGGGCGAAGGCTCGGGGAGCTGTTTTTT
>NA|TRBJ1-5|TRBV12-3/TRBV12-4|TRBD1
CASSLGTGGGNQPQHF
TGTGCCAGCAGTTTAGGGACAGGGGGCGGCAATCAGCCCCAGCATTTT
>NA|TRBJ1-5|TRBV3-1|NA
CASSQDHGKSWEQPQHF
TGTGCCAGCAGCCAAGACCACGGCAAGAGCTGGGAACAGCCCCAGCATTTT
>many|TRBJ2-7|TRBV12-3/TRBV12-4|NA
CASSLAPGDEQYF
TGTGCCAGCAGTTTAGCGCCGGGGGACGAGCAGTACTTC